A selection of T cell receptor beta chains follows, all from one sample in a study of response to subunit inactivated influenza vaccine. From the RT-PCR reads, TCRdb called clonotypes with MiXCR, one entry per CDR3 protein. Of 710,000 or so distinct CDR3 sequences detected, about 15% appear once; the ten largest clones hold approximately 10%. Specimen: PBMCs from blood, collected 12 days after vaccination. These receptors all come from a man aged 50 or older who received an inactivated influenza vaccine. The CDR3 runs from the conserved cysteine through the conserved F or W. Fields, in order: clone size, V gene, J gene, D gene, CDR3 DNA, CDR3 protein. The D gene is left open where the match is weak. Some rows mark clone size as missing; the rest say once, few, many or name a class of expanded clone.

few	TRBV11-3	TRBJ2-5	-	TGTGCCAGCAGCTTAGGGGTGGAAGAGACCCAGTACTTC	CASSLGVEETQYF
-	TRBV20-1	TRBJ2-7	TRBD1	TGCAGTGCTAGCCAGGGGGCCAATTACGAGCAGTACTTC	CSASQGANYEQYF
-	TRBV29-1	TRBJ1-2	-	TGCAGCGTCGATTCAGAAAGTGGCTACACCTTC	CSVDSESGYTF
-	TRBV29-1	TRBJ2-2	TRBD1	TGCAGCGTTCCAGGACAGGGGGTTACCGGGGAGCTGTTTTTT	CSVPGQGVTGELFF
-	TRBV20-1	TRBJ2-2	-	TGCAGTGCTAGAGATTTGCGACACCAAATCACCGGGGAGCTGTTTTTT	CSARDLRHQITGELFF
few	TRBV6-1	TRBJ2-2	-	TGTGCCAGCAGTAGACAGACTACAAACACCGGGGAGCTGTTTTTT	CASSRQTTNTGELFF
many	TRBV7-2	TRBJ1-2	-	TGTGCCAGCAGCCTGACGGTTAACTATGGCTACACCTTC	CASSLTVNYGYTF
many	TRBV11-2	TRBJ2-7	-	TGTGCCAGCAGCTCGATCTACGAGCAGTACTTC	CASSSIYEQYF
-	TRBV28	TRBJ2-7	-	TGTGCCAGCAGTTTCCAGACCGGGCCGTACGAGCAGTACTTC	CASSFQTGPYEQYF
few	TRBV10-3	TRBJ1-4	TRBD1	TGTGCCATCAGCACGGGACAGGGGAATGAAAAACTGTTTTTT	CAISTGQGNEKLFF
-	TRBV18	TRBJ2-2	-	TGTGCCAGCTCACCTATGGGAAGAACCGGGGAGCTGTTTTTT	CASSPMGRTGELFF
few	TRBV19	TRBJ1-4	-	TGTGCCAGCCGAACCGGGCCCCGTTCGTCGCGACTGTTTTTT	CASRTGPRSSRLFF
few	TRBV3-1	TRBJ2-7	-	TGTGCCAGCAGCCGGGTCAACGACCACGAGCAGTACTTC	CASSRVNDHEQYF
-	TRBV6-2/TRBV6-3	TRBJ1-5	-	TGTGCCAGCAGTTGGGACCCGAGCAATCAGCCCCAGCATTTT	CASSWDPSNQPQHF
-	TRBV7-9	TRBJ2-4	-	TGTGCCAGCAGCCCGGAGAGGGGCGCCAAAAACATTCAGTACTTC	CASSPERGAKNIQYF
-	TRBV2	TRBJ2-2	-	TGTGCCAGCACCACGGCGAAAAGGAACACCGGGGAGCTGTTTTTT	CASTTAKRNTGELFF
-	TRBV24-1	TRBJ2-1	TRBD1	TGTGCCACCAGTGATAAATCGGGACAGGACATCAATGAGCAGTTCTTC	CATSDKSGQDINEQFF
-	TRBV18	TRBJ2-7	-	TGTGCCAGCTCACCACCGAGGACACCCTACGAGCAGTACTTC	CASSPPRTPYEQYF
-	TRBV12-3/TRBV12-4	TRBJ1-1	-	TGTGCCAGCAGTTTTGGCCAGCGGGCTTTCTTT	CASSFGQRAFF
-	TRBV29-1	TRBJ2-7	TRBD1	TGCAGCGTTGAAGAGGGGCTCAGGGGGCGCGGCGGTTACGAGCAGTACTTC	CSVEEGLRGRGGYEQYF
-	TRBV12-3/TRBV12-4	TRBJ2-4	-	TGTGCCAGCAGTTTTTGGGTCGGGGAGGCCAAAAACATTCAGTACTTC	CASSFWVGEAKNIQYF
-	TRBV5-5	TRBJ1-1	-	TGTGCCAGCAGCTTGTTGGGGCCAGCTGAAGCTTTCTTT	CASSLLGPAEAFF
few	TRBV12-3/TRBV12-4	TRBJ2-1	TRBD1	TGTGCCAGCAGTTTAGGAGACAGGGGGAATGAGCAGTTCTTC	CASSLGDRGNEQFF
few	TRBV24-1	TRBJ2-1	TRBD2	TGTGCCACCAGTGACTCCGGGACTAGGGACTACAATGAGCAGTTCTTC	CATSDSGTRDYNEQFF
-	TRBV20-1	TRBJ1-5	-	TGCAGTGCTAGACAGTCACAGGGTGTTAATCAGCCCCAGCATTTT	CSARQSQGVNQPQHF
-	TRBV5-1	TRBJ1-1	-	TGCGGCAGCAGCTTGGAACGGGGCGACACTGAAGCTTTCTTT	CGSSLERGDTEAFF
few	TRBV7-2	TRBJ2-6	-	TGTGCCAGCAGCTTAGTGTCCAACGTCCTGACTTTC	CASSLVSNVLTF
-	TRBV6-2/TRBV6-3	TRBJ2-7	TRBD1	TGTGCCAGCAGCTTCCCGGGACAGGGTGACGAGCAGTACTTC	CASSFPGQGDEQYF
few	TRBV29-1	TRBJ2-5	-	TGCAGCGTGGTAACTATCGCGATGGAGACCCAGTACTTC	CSVVTIAMETQYF
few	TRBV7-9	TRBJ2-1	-	TGTGCCAGCAGCCCTCCGCGAAAATTGGCCTACAATGAGCAGTTCTTC	CASSPPRKLAYNEQFF
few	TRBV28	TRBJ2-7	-	TGTGCCAGCAGTTCACCACAGGGCTACGAGCAGTACTTC	CASSSPQGYEQYF
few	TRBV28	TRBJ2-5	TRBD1	TGTGCCAGCCGAGGGACAGGGAAGGAGACCCAGTACTTC	CASRGTGKETQYF
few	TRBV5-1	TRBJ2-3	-	TGCGCCAGCAGCTTGGGCAGGCTTTCAGATACGCAGTATTTT	CASSLGRLSDTQYF
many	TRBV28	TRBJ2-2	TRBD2	TGTGCCAGCACGCGACTAGCGGATATCACCGGGGAGCTGTTTTTT	CASTRLADITGELFF
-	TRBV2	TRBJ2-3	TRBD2	TGTGCCAGCAGGAGCGGGAGGGAACCCACAGATACGCAGTATTTT	CASRSGREPTDTQYF
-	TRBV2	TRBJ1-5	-	TGTGCCAGCAAGCGGTCAGGGATTGGCAATCAGCCCCAGCATTTT	CASKRSGIGNQPQHF
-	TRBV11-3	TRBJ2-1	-	TGTGCCAGCAGCTTAGATCGTGGGGACATCTATGAGCAGTTCTTC	CASSLDRGDIYEQFF
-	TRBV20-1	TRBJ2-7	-	TGCAGCGGCGTTCGGGGTTACGAGCAGTACTTC	CSGVRGYEQYF
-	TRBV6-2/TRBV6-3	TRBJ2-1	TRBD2	TGTGCCAGCAGAAAAGGACTAGCGGGCGCAGGTTCCTACAATGAGCAGTTCTTC	CASRKGLAGAGSYNEQFF
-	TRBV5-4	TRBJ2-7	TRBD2	TGTGCCAGCGGTTCCGGGGGGTTGGAAACTTACGAGCAGTACTTC	CASGSGGLETYEQYF
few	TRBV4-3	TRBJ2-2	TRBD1	TGCGCCAGCAGCCAAGGGGACAGGGGCCGAACCGGGGAGCTGTTTTTT	CASSQGDRGRTGELFF
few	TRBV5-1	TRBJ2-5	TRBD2	TGCGCCAGCACGCCTAGCGGGATGGTGACCCAGTACTTC	CASTPSGMVTQYF
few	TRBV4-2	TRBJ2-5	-	TGTGCCAGCAGCCAATCCACCATCAGGGATGCAGAGACCCAGTACTTC	CASSQSTIRDAETQYF
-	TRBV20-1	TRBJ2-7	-	TGCAGTGCCACACCGGGAGCGCGGGGCATATCCTACGAGCAGTACTTC	CSATPGARGISYEQYF
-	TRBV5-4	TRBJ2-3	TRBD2	TGTGCCAGCAGCTTGGGGACTAGCGGGGCCCTTAAGGATACGCAGTATTTT	CASSLGTSGALKDTQYF
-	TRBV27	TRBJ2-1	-	TGTGCCAGCAGTTTCGTTCTTGGCGATGAGCAGTTCTTC	CASSFVLGDEQFF
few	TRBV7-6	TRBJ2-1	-	TGTGCCAGCCGGAGACAAGCGGGACAGATCTACAATGAGCAGTTCTTC	CASRRQAGQIYNEQFF
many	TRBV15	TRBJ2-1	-	TGTGCCACCAGCAGAGGGGATAACCCCTACAATGAGCAGTTCTTC	CATSRGDNPYNEQFF
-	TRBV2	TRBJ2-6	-	TGTGCCAGCAGCAACCGACAGACTGGGGCCAACGTCCTGACTTTC	CASSNRQTGANVLTF
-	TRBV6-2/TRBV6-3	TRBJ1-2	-	TGTGCCAGCAGTGCCGCCCCCTATGGCTACACCTTC	CASSAAPYGYTF